This section outlines one T cell receptor (beta chain) sequence together with its context. Libraries were prepared by immunoSEQ multiplex PCR; TCRdb keeps only in-frame clonotypes and omits some of them. The sample holds some 340,000 clones, 85% seen once. V shed 3 bases, J shed 5 bases, and the junction held 6 bases outside the gene matches. Germline-derived CDR1 and CDR2 are KGHSH and LQKENI. The CDR3 runs 15 residues. This specimen comes from a study of blood T cell repertoires in COVID-19. The source of this sequence is a woman between 18 and 29 years old with acute or convalescent COVID-19. This sequence joins TRBV18 and TRBJ1-5; 8 bases are shared with TRBD1. The sample was peripheral blood. As DNA, the CDR3 is TGTGCCAGCTCACCTCTACAGGGGGGGGATCAGCCCCAGCATTTT. It yields the protein CASSPLQGGDQPQHF.